This TCR beta chain was sequenced during a study of CD8+CD57+ T cells in acquired aplastic anemia. All patients picked for sequencing had shown, by flow cytometry, an expansion of CD8+CD57+ cells. Among the patients, all had severe acquired aplastic anemia. This clonotype was counted ten times or more. The antigen remains undetermined. Germline values: CDR1 SEHNR, CDR2 FQNEAQ (reference sequence). The CDR3 has 13 amino acids. Trimming took 8 bases from V and 5 from J, leaving 14 bases between them. Overall study results and limits: Around 27 was the count of CD8+ CDR3 sequences that patients shared with controls. Patients did not significantly differ from controls in CD8+ Simpson's diversity.

Template material for TCR beta VDJ and CDR3 profiling consisted of genomic DNA. In TCRdb, the reads were re-called with MiXCR into one record per CDR3 protein. The sample holds about 150,000 distinct CDR3 sequences, about 52% seen once. Sequenced: sorted CD4+, CD8+, or CD8+CD57+ T cells (not recorded which) from PBMCs. This TCR derives from a human donor with aplastic anemia. The V and J genes are TRBV7-9 and TRBJ2-3; perhaps TRBD1 as D (6 bases). CDR3 coding DNA: TGTGCCAGCCCCCGGGACATCGGAGATACGCAGTATTTT. Translation: CASPRDIGDTQYF.